This T cell receptor (beta chain) was sequenced during a study of CD8 T cells in Susac syndrome. Whole-study results and caveats: The number of individuals included in the study's TCR sequencing and HLA analysis was acknowledged as relatively small.

CD8+ and CD4+ T cells were negatively isolated; TEMRA cells were FACS-enriched. Roughly 0.45 to 1 ug RNA was reverse transcribed with random hexamers. TCRdb re-called the immunoSEQ multiplex PCR reads with MiXCR, one entry per CDR3 protein. The sample comprises around 160,000 distinct CDR3 sequences, approximately 95% of which are singletons, and about 0.094% rests with the top ten. Per the germline V gene, CDR1 is SGHTA and CDR2 is FQGNSA. The CDR3 has 13 amino acids. Trimming pared 7 bases from V and 9 bases from J, leaving 16 bases between. This clonotype is a singleton in its sample. Its antigen is not identified.

Sample: CD4+ T cells from PBMCs. The V call is TRBV7-2, the J call TRBJ2-1; tentatively, D is TRBD2 (6 bases). This receptor was obtained from a human donor with multiple sclerosis. Here the CDR3 DNA reads TGTGCCAGCATCGGGAGAGGATATAGTGAGCAGTTCTTC. It codes for CASIGRGYSEQFF.